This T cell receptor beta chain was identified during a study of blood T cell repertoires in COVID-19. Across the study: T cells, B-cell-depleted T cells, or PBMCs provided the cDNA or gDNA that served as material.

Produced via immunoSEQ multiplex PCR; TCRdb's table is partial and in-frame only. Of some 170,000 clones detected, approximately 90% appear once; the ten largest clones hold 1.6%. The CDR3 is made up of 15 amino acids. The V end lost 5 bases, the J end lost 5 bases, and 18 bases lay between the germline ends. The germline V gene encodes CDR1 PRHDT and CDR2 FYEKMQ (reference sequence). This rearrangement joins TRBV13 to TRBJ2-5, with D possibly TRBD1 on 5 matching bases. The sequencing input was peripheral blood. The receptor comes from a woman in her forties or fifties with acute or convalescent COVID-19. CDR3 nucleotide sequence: TGTGCCAGCAGCCCCTCGCGAACAGGTGGGGAGACCCAGTACTTC. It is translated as CASSPSRTGGETQYF. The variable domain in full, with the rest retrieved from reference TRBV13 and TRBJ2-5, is AAGVIQSPRHLIKEKRETATLKCYPIPRHDTVYWYQQGPGQDPQFLISFYEKMQSDKGSIPDRFSAQQFSDYHSELNMSSLELGDSALYFCASSPSRTGGETQYFGPGTRLLVL.